A selection of T cell receptor beta chains follows, all from one sample in a study of cytomegalovirus exposure and HLA in healthy donors. The assay was immunoSEQ multiplex PCR, and TCRdb's table has in-frame clones only and misses some. The sample contains under 250,000 clones, 70% to 80% of which appear only once. Sequenced: PBMCs. These receptors were collected from a woman aged 25 to 39 in good health and CMV-seropositive. Each CDR3 is given with its conserved first and last residue. D genes are given only for firm matches. The listing skips clone size in some rows; elsewhere it reads once, few, many or a size class.

d_call | j_call | v_call | clone_size | cdr3_nt | cdr3_aa
NA | TRBJ2-1 | TRBV29-1 | NA | TGCAGCGTTGAAGGTGAGGCGGGATATGAGCAGTTCTTC | CSVEGEAGYEQFF
TRBD2 | TRBJ2-1 | TRBV13 | NA | TGTGCCAGCAGCTTGTCCATACTAGCGGGGGTGCAGTTCTTC | CASSLSILAGVQFF
NA | TRBJ2-3 | TRBV2 | NA | TGTGCCAGCAGCCAAGTCCTCAGGGAAACTAGCACAGATACGCAGTATTTT | CASSQVLRETSTDTQYF
NA | TRBJ2-7 | TRBV5-1 | once | TGCGCCAGCGCTATCCAGGGGGGCTCCTACGAGCAGTACTTC | CASAIQGGSYEQYF
TRBD2 | TRBJ2-5 | TRBV19 | NA | TGTGCCAGTAGTATAGGGAAGGGGGTAGCGGGGCAAGAGACCCAGTACTTC | CASSIGKGVAGQETQYF
NA | TRBJ2-1 | TRBV5-1 | NA | TGCGCCAGCAGCTTGGGTGGAGGATACGGTGAGCAGTTCTTC | CASSLGGGYGEQFF
TRBD1 | TRBJ1-2 | TRBV10-2 | NA | TGCGCCAGCAGTGGACGACAGGGCGGGTTCTATGGCTACACCTTC | CASSGRQGGFYGYTF
TRBD1 | TRBJ1-2 | TRBV5-6 | few | TGTGCCAGCAGCCGAGGGACAGGGGAAAACTATGGCTACACCTTC | CASSRGTGENYGYTF
NA | TRBJ1-2 | TRBV11-2 | NA | TGTGCCAGCAGCTTACGCTATGGCTACACCTTC | CASSLRYGYTF
TRBD1 | TRBJ2-3 | TRBV4-3 | once | TGCGCCAGCAGCCCCACGGCGACCCACAGGGGAAAGTGGGATACGCAGTATTTT | CASSPTATHRGKWDTQYF
TRBD2 | TRBJ2-2 | TRBV9 | NA | TGTGCCAGCAGCACCCCGGGACTAGCGGGAGGGCCCTCAATGGCCGGGGAGCTGTTTTTT | CASSTPGLAGGPSMAGELFF
TRBD2 | TRBJ2-7 | TRBV19 | NA | TGTGCCAGTAGTATTTTTGCGGGAGACACCTCCTACGAGCAGTACTTC | CASSIFAGDTSYEQYF
TRBD1 | TRBJ1-2 | TRBV19 | NA | TGTGCCAGTAGTGCCGACGGGACAGGGGTAGGGTATGGCTACACCTTC | CASSADGTGVGYGYTF
NA | TRBJ1-5 | TRBV19 | NA | TGTAACGGGAACGTAGTTAGCAATCAGCCCCAGCATTTT | CNGNVVSNQPQHF
TRBD1 | TRBJ1-3 | TRBV5-6 | NA | TGTGCCAGCCGGACAGGGCCTGGAAACACCATATATTTT | CASRTGPGNTIYF
NA | TRBJ2-2 | TRBV5-1 | NA | TGCGCCAGCAGCCGACCGGGACTCTTAACCGGGGAGCTGTTTTTT | CASSRPGLLTGELFF
TRBD1 | TRBJ2-1 | TRBV7-8 | NA | TGTGCCAGCAGCTCGCTGGGACAGGGAGGGAATGAGCAGTTCTTC | CASSSLGQGGNEQFF
TRBD2 | TRBJ2-7 | TRBV27 | once | TGTGCCAGCAGTCCGCAACCTACTGGCGGGAGGGCCTACGAGCAGTACTTC | CASSPQPTGGRAYEQYF
NA | TRBJ1-3 | TRBV2 | NA | TGTGCCAGCAGTCGGGACAAAGGCCACACCATATATTTT | CASSRDKGHTIYF
NA | TRBJ1-6 | TRBV4-3 | NA | TGCGCCAGCAGCCACCGAACAGGGCAGGATTCACCCCTCCACTTT | CASSHRTGQDSPLHF
TRBD2 | TRBJ2-1 | TRBV5-1 | NA | TGCGCCAGCAGCTTGGCTGTCACGAGCGGGAGCTACAATGAGCAGTTCTTC | CASSLAVTSGSYNEQFF
NA | TRBJ2-7 | TRBV15 | NA | TGTGCCACCAGCAGAACCCCCCGGACAGCCTCCTACGAGCAGTACTTC | CATSRTPRTASYEQYF
NA | TRBJ1-1 | TRBV9 | NA | TGTGCCAGCAGCCTAGGGGGGGGGAACACTGAAGCTTTCTTT | CASSLGGGNTEAFF
TRBD2 | TRBJ2-3 | TRBV4-1 | NA | TGCGCCAGCAGCCAAGATCGCGGGGGAAGCACAGATACGCAGTATTTT | CASSQDRGGSTDTQYF
TRBD1 | TRBJ2-7 | TRBV10-3 | NA | TGTGCCTCGGGGGACAGGGTAGACGAGCAGTACTTC | CASGDRVDEQYF